These 11 T cell receptor beta chains were sequenced from one sample in a study of HIV-infected patients and healthy controls. TCRdb redid the calling of the 5' RACE reads with MiXCR, one entry per CDR3 protein. The table has 70,000 or so distinct CDR3 sequences, roughly a sixth seen once. The material sequenced was CD4+ T cells from blood. These receptors were collected from a human donor in good health.

This chain joins TRBV12-3 or TRBV12-4 and TRBJ2-5; 8 bases map to TRBD1. The V gene end was trimmed by 6 bases and the J gene end by 5 bases; junction bases not matched to a gene: 5. The CDR3 spans 13 residues. The CDR3 protein is CASRAGGLETQYF. For the CDR3, the DNA is TGTGCCAGCAGGGCAGGGGGCTTGGAGACCCAGTACTTC.

This clonotype was detected only a few times. This chain links TRBV20-1 with TRBJ2-3; TRBD1 matches at 11 bases. Germline CDR1 is DFQATT and CDR2 is SNEGSKA (reference sequence). V shed 5 bases, J shed 2 bases, and the junction held 6 bases outside the gene matches. The CDR3 loop spans 15 amino acids. As DNA, the CDR3 is TGCAGTGCTCAGACGGGACAGGGGGACACAGATACGCAGTATTTT. Protein: CSAQTGQGDTDTQYF.

Comments on this clonotype: A much bigger clone sits one base away, suggesting this may be a read error. This chain connects TRBV20-1 to TRBJ1-5; D possibly corresponds to TRBD1 (6 bases). Germline V lookup: CDR1 DFQATT, CDR2 SNEGSKA (reference sequence). The CDR3 spans 13 residues. This chain's CDR3 is CGVGTLSNQPQHF. The CDR3 DNA reads as TGCGGCGTCGGGACACTTAGCAATCAGCCCCAGCATTTT.

This clonotype came up a few times. The chain joins TRBV24-1 to TRBJ2-5, with a possible D match to TRBD1 (6 bases). Germline-derived CDR1 and CDR2 are KGHDR and SFDVKD. The CDR3 consists of 14 residues. V was shortened by 2 bases and J by 0 bases, with 6 bases between the two germline ends. This CDR3 is CATSDWTDQETQYF. The CDR3 nucleotides are TGTGCCACCAGTGATTGGACAGACCAAGAGACCCAGTACTTC.

This clonotype showed up just a few times. V is TRBV19 and J is TRBJ1-6; D is unresolved. V lost 7 bases to trimming and J lost 5 bases, with 6 bases between them. Germline CDR1 reads LNHDA; CDR2 reads SQIVND (reference sequence). The CDR3 length is 12 residues. Written as DNA, the CDR3 is TGTGCCAGTAAAGGAAATAATTCACCCCTCCACTTT. Amino acids: CASKGNNSPLHF.

Only a few counts were recorded for this clonotype. The chain joins TRBV3-2 to TRBJ1-2; the table gives TRBD1 as D, unverified against the DNA. TRBV3-2 is flagged as a pseudogene. This CDR3 region has 18 residues. In DNA form, the CDR3 reads TGTGCCAGCAGCCAAGATAGAAGGCGTGACAGAGCAAACTATGGCTACACCTTC. It is translated as CASSQDRRRDRANYGYTF.

This clonotype showed up many times. The gene calls are TRBV10-3 and TRBJ2-3, with unresolved D. Trimming took off 6 bases at V and 2 bases at J, with 9 bases between the two ends. The CDR3 is made up of 13 amino acids. In germline, CDR1 is ENHRY, CDR2 SYGVKD. CDR3 nucleotides: TGTGCCATCAGGGCCGTGCTCACAGATACGCAGTATTTT. It is translated as CAIRAVLTDTQYF.

This clonotype appeared a single time. The chain links TRBV12-3 or TRBV12-4 to TRBJ2-3; perhaps TRBD1 as D (6 bases). There are 15 residues in the CDR3. V lost 1 base, J lost 3 bases, and 11 bases lay in between. The CDR3 sequence is CASSLDRVVTDTQYF. The CDR3 DNA reads TGTGCCAGCAGTTTAGACAGGGTGGTGACAGATACGCAGTATTTT.

This clonotype has a handful of counts. The chain joins TRBV6-2 or TRBV6-3 to TRBJ2-1; the match to TRBD2 covers 10 bases. V gave up 6 bases and J gave up 7 bases; unmatched junction bases: 0. Germline V gene lookup returns CDR1 MNHEY and CDR2 SVGEGT. This CDR3 contains 12 residues. Here the CDR3 DNA reads TGTGCCAGCAGGACTAGCGGGAATGAGCAGTTCTTC. This sequence encodes CASRTSGNEQFF.

The chain joins TRBV12-3 or TRBV12-4 to TRBJ1-2, with 7 bases that match TRBD1. This CDR3 region has 15 residues. The V segment lost 7 bases and the J segment 4 bases; nucleotides outside the gene matches: 12. The CDR3 loop is CASTRQGRVGYGYTF. CDR3 bases: TGTGCCAGCACCAGACAGGGACGAGTTGGCTATGGCTACACCTTC.

The sample holds many counts of this clonotype. V is TRBV7-2 and J is TRBJ2-1; the D is unclear. This CDR3 has 15 residues. Germline loops: CDR1 SGHTA, CDR2 FQGNSA. The ends were cut back, 8 bases at V and 0 bases at J, with 14 bases in the middle. The CDR3: CASGGRANSYNEQFF. The CDR3 region has the DNA TGTGCCAGCGGCGGCCGGGCCAACTCCTACAATGAGCAGTTCTTC.